The 9 T cell receptor beta chains listed next were all sequenced from one sample in a study of CD8 T cells in Susac syndrome. Random hexamers were used to reverse transcribe roughly 0.45 to 1 ug of RNA. TCRdb reprocessed the immunoSEQ multiplex PCR reads via MiXCR and lists one record per CDR3 protein. The repertoire holds 190,000 or so distinct CDR3 sequences, 85% to 95% seen once, with 0.082% in the top ten. Sequencing was done on a sample of CD4+ T cells from PBMCs. Receptors were obtained from a human donor with multiple sclerosis.

The CDR3: CSARVSGDYGYTF. CDR3 in DNA: TGCAGTGCTAGAGTTTCGGGCGACTATGGCTACACCTTC. This chain joins TRBV20-1 and TRBJ1-2; D unresolved. Germline assignment: CDR1 DFQATT and CDR2 SNEGSKA (reference sequence). The CDR3 is 13 amino acids. V lost 1 base and J 3 bases, leaving 9 bases between the germline ends.

The chain links TRBV11-2 to TRBJ1-6; D may be TRBD1 (6 bases). There are 12 residues in the CDR3. Germline CDR1 reads SGHAT; CDR2 reads FQNNGV. V lost 5 bases and J 11 bases, leaving 10 bases between the germline ends. CDR3 nucleotides: TGTGCCAGCAGCAATCAGGGGCCACCCCTCCACTTT. Translated, it gives CASSNQGPPLHF.

The V call is TRBV2, the J call TRBJ2-7; maybe TRBD1 (5 bases). In germline, CDR1 is SNHLY, CDR2 FYNNEI. Trimming shortened V by 4 bases and J by 3 bases, and 10 bases separated the two germline ends. The CDR3 is made up of 13 amino acids. Here the CDR3 DNA reads TGTGCCAGCAGTGGGGCAGGGAACTACGAGCAGTACGTC. This gives the protein CASSGAGNYEQYV.

The genes are TRBV9 and TRBJ2-5, with D possibly called TRBD1 or TRBD2 (5 bases each). V was clipped by 4 bases and J by 4 bases, with 14 bases between them. The CDR3 runs to 14 residues. Germline CDR1 reads SGDLS; CDR2 reads YYNGEE. CDR3 DNA: TGTGCCAGCAGCATCGACCCGAGGGGAGAGACCCAGTACTTC. Residues: CASSIDPRGETQYF.

The gene calls are TRBV18 and TRBJ2-1; D is unclear. The germline gives CDR1 KGHSH, CDR2 LQKENI. V gave up 4 bases and J gave up 4 bases, with 8 bases separating them. The CDR3 length is 13 residues. The CDR3 here is CASSRGLYNEQFF. For the CDR3, the DNA is TGTGCCAGCTCACGCGGCTTATACAATGAGCAGTTCTTC.

The V call is TRBV4-1, the J call TRBJ2-1; D is perhaps TRBD2 (6 bases). The germline CDR1 and CDR2 sequences are MGHRA and YSYEKL. This CDR3 contains 11 residues. The ends were cut back, 10 bases at V and 9 bases at J, with 13 bases in the middle. The CDR3 loop reads CATGVIGEQFF. CDR3 nucleotides: TGCGCCACGGGGGTGATCGGTGAGCAGTTCTTC.

The V call is TRBV30, the J call TRBJ2-7; D ambiguous. This CDR3 is 13 amino acids long. V lost 0 bases to trimming and J lost 3 bases, with 9 bases between them. CDR1 is GTSNPN, CDR2 SVGIG, per germline (reference sequence). As DNA, the CDR3 is TGTGCCTGGAGTGTTAATTCCCACTACGAGCAGTACGTC. Encoded protein: CAWSVNSHYEQYV.

CDR3 in amino acids: CAISGPSGSSGTYEQYF. The DNA of the CDR3 is TGTGCCATCAGTGGACCTTCAGGGTCGTCCGGAACCTACGAGCAGTACTTC. This rearrangement joins TRBV10-3 to TRBJ2-7, with a tentative D call TRBD1 (5 bases). The CDR3 has 17 residues. Looked up from germline, CDR1 is ENHRY and CDR2 is SYGVKD. V was clipped by 4 bases and J by 2 bases, with 21 bases between them.

CDR3 DNA: TGTGCCAGCAGTTACTCGGGGGTGCTCACCGGGGAGCTGTTTTTT. Translation gives CASSYSGVLTGELFF. The chain joins TRBV6-2 or TRBV6-3 to TRBJ2-2; the D call may be TRBD1 or TRBD2 (5 bases each). V shed 0 bases and J shed 4 bases, with 9 bases lying between them. Germline V CDR1 and CDR2: MNHEY, SVGEGT. The CDR3 is 15 amino acids.